This T cell receptor beta chain was found in a study of blood T cell repertoires in COVID-19. The assay was immunoSEQ multiplex PCR, and TCRdb's table has in-frame clones only and misses some. The sample contains about 160,000 clones, roughly 84% of which appear only once. This CDR3 is 18 amino acids long. Germline assignment: CDR1 LGHDT and CDR2 YNNKEL (reference sequence). The trim removed 3 bases at V and 0 bases at J, leaving 8 bases unmatched. This TCR derives from a man aged 40-49 years with acute or convalescent COVID-19. J is TRBJ2-6 and V is TRBV3-1 (or the pseudogene TRBV3-2); 7 nucleotides line up with TRBD1. Sequencing was done on a sample of peripheral blood. CDR3 sequence reads: CASSHRQGRFSGANVLTF. CDR3 in DNA: TGTGCCAGCAGCCATAGACAGGGTCGTTTCTCTGGGGCCAACGTCCTGACTTTC.